This T cell receptor beta chain was identified in a study of cytomegalovirus exposure and HLA in healthy donors. This CDR3 has 16 residues. This donor has no recorded CMV serostatus. The PCR used 60 Vbeta and 13 Jbeta primers. Profiling relied on immunoSEQ multiplex PCR, and the TCRdb table lists in-frame clones only, not all of them. In the table there are 55,000 to 70,000 clones, 83% of which are singletons. The chain carries TRBV21-1 and TRBJ1-1; TRBD1, the table's D call, was not compared with the DNA. TRBV21-1 corresponds to a pseudogene. Sequenced sample: PBMCs. The receptor comes from a human donor in good health. The CDR3 loop reads CASSTLGFTGGSEAFF. Here the CDR3 DNA reads TGTGCCAGCAGCACCCTAGGCTTCACAGGGGGTAGTGAAGCTTTCTTT.